The source of this TCR beta chain is a study of cytomegalovirus exposure and HLA in healthy donors. As for the study in general: For the 300 to 400 genotyped donors, 81% fell within the Caucasian-associated ancestry cluster. Study-level findings and limits: HLA restriction was apparent for most CMV-associated TCR beta chains in a later analysis.

The CDR3 length is 14 residues. V gave up 4 bases and J gave up 3 bases, with 13 bases separating them. Germline loops: CDR1 SGHNT, CDR2 YYREEE (reference sequence). This clone was seen a single time. Its target is unknown. The study ran its PCR with 60 Vbeta and 13 Jbeta primers. TCRdb's copy holds only in-frame clones and misses some; the assay was immunoSEQ multiplex PCR. In the table there are over 150,000 clones, roughly three quarters of which are singletons. The clonotype was recovered from a man between 18 and 29 years old in good health and CMV-seropositive. The J gene is TRBJ1-2, the V gene TRBV5-4, with D maybe TRBD1 (5 bases). Material: PBMCs. DNA of the CDR3: TGTGCCAGCAGCGGGGCAACCAGACACTATGGCTACACCTTC. Translated: CASSGATRHYGYTF.